A selection of T cell receptor beta chains follows, all from one sample in a study of Graves' ophthalmopathy and Graves' hyperthyroidism. TCRdb passed the multiplex PCR reads through MiXCR, listing each CDR3 protein once. The repertoire consists of just over 600,000 distinct CDR3 sequences, with 22% occurring once and the leading ten covering more than 5.5%. The sequenced sample was peripheral blood. All receptors derive from a woman in her late teens or twenties with stable Graves' hyperthyroidism. Some clones in this sample may be carry-over from other donors' samples. CDR3s include the opening cysteine and the closing phenylalanine or tryptophan. The D gene is left open where the match is weak. Where a row states a size, it is once, few, many or the class of an expanded clone; other rows omit it.

>TRBV7-2|.|.|TRBJ2-5
CASSSDPGETQYF
TGTGCCAGCAGCTCGGACCCGGGAGAGACCCAGTACTTC
>TRBV6-5|.|many|TRBJ2-3
CASSYSGQGYTDTQYF
TGTGCCAGCAGTTACTCGGGGCAGGGGTACACAGATACGCAGTATTTT
>TRBV19|TRBD2|few|TRBJ2-5
CASSNKGLDYGETQYF
TGTGCCAGTAGTAATAAGGGACTAGATTATGGAGAGACCCAGTACTTC
>TRBV12-3/TRBV12-4|.|.|TRBJ1-1
CASSFNRGNTEAFF
TGTGCCAGCAGTTTCAACCGGGGGAACACTGAAGCTTTCTTT
>TRBV4-1|TRBD2|many|TRBJ2-5
CASSQTGTSRETQYF
TGCGCCAGCAGCCAAACCGGGACTAGCAGAGAGACCCAGTACTTC
>TRBV28|.|.|TRBJ2-7
CASSGPMGPYDQYF
TGTGCCAGCAGTGGCCCAATGGGCCCCTACGATCAGTACTTC
>TRBV27|.|many|TRBJ1-5
CASSNSEDQPQHF
TGTGCCAGCAGCAACAGTGAGGATCAGCCCCAGCATTTT
>TRBV12-3/TRBV12-4|.|many|TRBJ1-2
CASSSSRPNYGYTF
TGTGCCAGCAGTTCCTCCAGGCCCAACTATGGCTACACCTTC
>TRBV14|.|.|TRBJ1-5
CASSQDFAGPQHF
TGTGCCAGCAGCCAAGATTTCGCGGGGCCCCAGCATTTT
>TRBV30|.|many|TRBJ1-2
CAWSVSGGYINYGYTF
TGTGCCTGGAGTGTAAGCGGAGGGTACATTAACTATGGCTACACCTTC
>TRBV5-1|TRBD2|many|TRBJ2-5
CASSLGPSGREETQYF
TGCGCCAGCAGCTTGGGGCCCAGCGGGAGGGAGGAGACCCAGTACTTC
>TRBV13|.|many|TRBJ2-7
CASSLRSPYEQYF
TGTGCCAGCAGCCTTCGCTCCCCTTACGAGCAGTACTTC
>TRBV27|.|.|TRBJ1-2
CASSLSWQGSNGYTF
TGTGCCAGCAGTTTATCGTGGCAGGGAAGCAATGGCTACACCTTC
>TRBV5-6|.|.|TRBJ1-2
CASSLEGDSFNYGYTF
TGTGCCAGCAGCTTGGAAGGGGACTCATTCAATTATGGCTACACCTTC
>TRBV5-1|.|few|TRBJ2-7
CASSSLPGPSGYEQYF
TGCGCCAGCAGTTCCCTCCCGGGACCGTCCGGTTACGAGCAGTACTTC
>TRBV2|TRBD1|many|TRBJ2-3
CASSVDRGRDTQYF
TGTGCCAGCAGTGTCGACAGGGGAAGAGATACGCAGTATTTT
>TRBV11-1|.|few|TRBJ2-5
CASSFSFSDAGNQETQYF
TGTGCCAGCAGCTTCTCTTTCTCGGATGCGGGTAACCAAGAGACCCAGTACTTC
>TRBV7-7|TRBD2|many|TRBJ2-5
CASSLSGSGGTQYF
TGTGCCAGCAGCTTATCTGGCAGCGGGGGGACCCAGTACTTC
>TRBV6-1|.|many|TRBJ1-2
CASRTQGGGDYGYTF
TGTGCCAGCAGGACTCAGGGTGGAGGTGACTATGGCTACACCTTC
>TRBV2|.|many|TRBJ2-7
CASRESILYEQYF
TGTGCCAGCAGGGAGTCAATACTCTACGAGCAGTACTTC
>TRBV2|.|.|TRBJ1-6
CASSDGAWGTLHF
TGTGCCAGCAGTGATGGGGCCTGGGGTACCCTCCACTTT
>TRBV29-1|.|.|TRBJ2-2
CSVEPAARTGELFF
TGCAGCGTTGAACCAGCCGCGAGGACCGGGGAGCTGTTTTTT
>TRBV20-1|TRBD1|many|TRBJ1-5
CSARTGVRQPQHF
TGCAGTGCCCGAACAGGGGTACGACAGCCCCAGCATTTT
>TRBV7-2|.|many|TRBJ2-5
CASSSFGSGLETQYF
TGTGCCAGCAGCTCCTTCGGTAGCGGCTTAGAGACCCAGTACTTC
>TRBV4-1|TRBD1|many|TRBJ1-6
CASSQDLLQGLSNSPLHF
TGCGCCAGCAGCCAAGACCTACTACAGGGGTTGTCTAATTCACCCCTCCACTTT
>TRBV6-1|.|many|TRBJ1-3
CASTWVVGNTIYF
TGTGCCAGCACCTGGGTTGTTGGAAACACCATATATTTT
>TRBV28|.|many|TRBJ2-7
CASSFTVGSEYEQYF
TGTGCCAGCAGTTTCACGGTCGGTAGCGAGTACGAGCAGTACTTC
>TRBV15|TRBD2|many|TRBJ2-7
CATSRAGTSGYEQYF
TGTGCCACCAGCAGAGCGGGGACTAGCGGCTACGAGCAGTACTTC
>TRBV4-1|.|many|TRBJ1-1
CASSQVNQANTEAFF
TGCGCCAGCAGCCAAGTAAATCAGGCGAACACTGAAGCTTTCTTT
>TRBV3-1|.|few|TRBJ2-2
CASSTDIGSTGELFF
TGTGCCAGCAGCACCGACATAGGTAGCACCGGGGAGCTGTTTTTT
>TRBV12-3/TRBV12-4|TRBD2|many|TRBJ2-5
CASRKSSGGPQETQYF
TGTGCCAGCAGGAAATCTAGCGGGGGGCCCCAAGAGACCCAGTACTTC
>TRBV14|TRBD1|many|TRBJ1-2
CASSQQATGDFFYGYTF
TGTGCCAGCAGCCAACAAGCGACAGGGGACTTTTTCTATGGCTACACCTTC
>TRBV20-1|.|.|TRBJ1-5
CSARDLERESNQPQHF
TGCAGTGCTAGAGATCTCGAAAGAGAGAGCAATCAGCCCCAGCATTTT
>TRBV7-2|TRBD1|many|TRBJ1-2
CASSLTGGAFRGYTF
TGTGCCAGCAGCTTAACAGGGGGCGCCTTCAGGGGCTACACCTTC
>TRBV20-1|TRBD2|many|TRBJ2-7
CSATPLDSGFSYEQYF
TGCAGTGCCACCCCCCTCGATAGCGGGTTTTCCTACGAGCAGTACTTC
>TRBV6-5|.|many|TRBJ1-1
CASSPAGPENTEAFF
TGTGCCAGCAGTCCAGCCGGCCCGGAGAACACTGAAGCTTTCTTT
>TRBV11-2|.|many|TRBJ2-7
CASSFKHWTASSYEQYF
TGTGCCAGCAGCTTTAAGCATTGGACAGCAAGCTCCTACGAGCAGTACTTC
>TRBV6-5|.|many|TRBJ2-7
CASSYGPDLYEQYF
TGTGCCAGCAGTTATGGGCCAGACCTCTACGAGCAGTACTTC
>TRBV4-2|.|few|TRBJ2-5
CASSQDPDTETQYF
TGTGCCAGCAGCCAAGACCCAGATACAGAGACCCAGTACTTC
>TRBV9|TRBD2|many|TRBJ2-5
CASSVGGGEETQYF
TGTGCCAGCAGCGTAGGTGGGGGGGAAGAGACCCAGTACTTC
>TRBV29-1|.|many|TRBJ2-7
CSVGNRRNSYEQYF
TGCAGCGTTGGCAATAGGCGGAACTCCTACGAGCAGTACTTC
>TRBV6-1|.|many|TRBJ1-1
CASTPRVPNTEAFF
TGTGCCAGCACCCCCCGGGTACCGAACACTGAAGCTTTCTTT
>TRBV6-1|TRBD1|many|TRBJ1-5
CASSKDRGWGQPQHF
TGTGCCAGCAGTAAGGACAGGGGTTGGGGTCAGCCCCAGCATTTT
>TRBV2|.|once|TRBJ2-5
CASLGGDTQYF
TGTGCCAGCTTAGGGGGGGACACCCAGTACTTC
>TRBV29-1|.|many|TRBJ2-5
CSSLYETQYF
TGCAGCAGTTTATACGAGACCCAGTACTTC
>TRBV12-3/TRBV12-4|.|many|TRBJ1-3
CASMGNSYTIYF
TGTGCCAGCATGGGGAATTCGTACACCATATATTTT
>TRBV6-1|TRBD2|few|TRBJ2-5
CAGTVGGWETQYF
TGTGCCGGCACCGTGGGAGGGTGGGAGACCCAGTACTTC
>TRBV6-1|.|.|TRBJ1-5
CASETGHQPQHF
TGTGCCAGCGAAACAGGGCATCAGCCCCAGCATTTT
>TRBV7-9|.|many|TRBJ2-5
CASSSPPRTRYQETQYF
TGTGCCAGCAGCTCGCCCCCCAGGACCAGGTACCAAGAGACCCAGTACTTC
>TRBV6-1|.|.|TRBJ1-1
CASSDGTLGDTEAFF
TGTGCCAGCAGTGACGGGACACTTGGGGACACTGAAGCTTTCTTT
>TRBV28|.|.|TRBJ2-7
CASAPVRGGEQYF
TGTGCCAGCGCCCCCGTCAGGGGGGGAGAGCAGTACTTC
>TRBV5-1|.|.|TRBJ2-5
CASSLDQGRKTQYF
TGCGCCAGCAGCTTGGACCAGGGTCGTAAGACCCAGTACTTC
>TRBV29-1|TRBD1|.|TRBJ2-7
CSVEEHRGYEQYF
TGCAGCGTTGAAGAACACAGGGGATACGAGCAGTACTTC